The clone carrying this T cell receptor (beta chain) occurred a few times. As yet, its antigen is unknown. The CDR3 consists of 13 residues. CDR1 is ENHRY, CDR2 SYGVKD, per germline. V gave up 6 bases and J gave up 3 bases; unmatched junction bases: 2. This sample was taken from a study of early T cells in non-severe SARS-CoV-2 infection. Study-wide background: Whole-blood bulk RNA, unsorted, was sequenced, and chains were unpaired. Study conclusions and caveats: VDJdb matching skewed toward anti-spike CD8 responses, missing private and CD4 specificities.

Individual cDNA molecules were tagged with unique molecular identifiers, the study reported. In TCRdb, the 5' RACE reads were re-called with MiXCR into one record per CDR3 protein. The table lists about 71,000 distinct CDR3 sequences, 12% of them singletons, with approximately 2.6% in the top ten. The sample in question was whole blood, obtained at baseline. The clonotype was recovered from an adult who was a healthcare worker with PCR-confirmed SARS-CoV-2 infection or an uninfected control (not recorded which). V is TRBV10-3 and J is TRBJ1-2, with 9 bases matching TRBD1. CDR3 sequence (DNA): TGTGCCATCAGAGGGACAGGGTACTATGGCTACACCTTC. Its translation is CAIRGTGYYGYTF.